This T cell receptor beta chain was recorded in a study of T cell changes during pregnancy in multiple sclerosis. This clone was picked up one time. Produced via immunoSEQ multiplex PCR; TCRdb's table is partial and in-frame only. Of over 50,000 clones listed, 93% are singletons. Germline CDR1 is SGHTA and CDR2 is FQGNSA. Trimming removed 2 bases from V and 4 bases from J, with 15 bases in between. This CDR3 has 15 residues. This chain uses TRBV7-2 with TRBJ2-7, with D possibly being TRBD1 (5 bases). The sample consisted of peripheral blood, taken in the second trimester of pregnancy. The clonotype comes from a female donor with multiple sclerosis, enrolled in a pregnancy study. The CDR3 DNA reads TGTGCCAGCAGCTTAAGGACAATTAGGGGATACGAGCAGTACTTC. As protein: CASSLRTIRGYEQYF.